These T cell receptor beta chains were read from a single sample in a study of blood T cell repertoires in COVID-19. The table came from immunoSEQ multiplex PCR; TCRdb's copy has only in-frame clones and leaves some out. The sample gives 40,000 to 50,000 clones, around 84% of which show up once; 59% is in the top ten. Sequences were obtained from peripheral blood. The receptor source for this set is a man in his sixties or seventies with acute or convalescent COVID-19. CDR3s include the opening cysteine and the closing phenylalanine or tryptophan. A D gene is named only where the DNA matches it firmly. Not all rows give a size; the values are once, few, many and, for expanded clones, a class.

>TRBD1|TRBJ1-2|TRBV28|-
TGTGCCAGCAGCGGACCGGGACAGGGCCCTTTCGGCTATGGCTACACCTTC
CASSGPGQGPFGYGYTF
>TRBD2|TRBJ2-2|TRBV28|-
TGTGCCAGCAGTCTTGGAACAACACTAGCGGGAGAGACCGGGGAGCTGTTTTTT
CASSLGTTLAGETGELFF
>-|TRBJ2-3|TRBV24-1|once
TGTGCCACCAGTGAACCGACAGAGGCCGATACGCAGTATTTT
CATSEPTEADTQYF
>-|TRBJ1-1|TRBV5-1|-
TGCGCCAGCAGCTTGGGCGGGGGGCTGAACACTGAAGCTTTCTTT
CASSLGGGLNTEAFF
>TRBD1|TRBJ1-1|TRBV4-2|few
TGTGCCAGCAGCCGATTTACCGGGACAGAGGCCCGGAACACTGAAGCTTTCTTT
CASSRFTGTEARNTEAFF
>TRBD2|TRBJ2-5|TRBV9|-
TGTGCCAGCAGCGTACTAGCGGGGGAAGAGACCCAGTACTTC
CASSVLAGEETQYF
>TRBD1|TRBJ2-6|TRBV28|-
TGTGCCAGCAGCCCGGGACAGGGGCGCTCTGGGGCCAACGTCCTGACTTTC
CASSPGQGRSGANVLTF
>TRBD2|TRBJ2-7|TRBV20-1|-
TGCAGGATCAGCGGGGCCTACGAGCAGTACTTC
CRISGAYEQYF
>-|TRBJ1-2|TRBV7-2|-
TGTGCCAGCAGCGAAGGGGGTAACTTTTACTATGGCTACACCTTC
CASSEGGNFYYGYTF
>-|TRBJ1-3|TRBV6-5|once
TGTGCCAGCAGTTACGCAGGGGTTAAGAATGGAAACACCATATATTTT
CASSYAGVKNGNTIYF
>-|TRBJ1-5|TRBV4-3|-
TGCGCCAGCAGCCTGTCTAGAGGTATATATCAGCCCCAGCATTTT
CASSLSRGIYQPQHF
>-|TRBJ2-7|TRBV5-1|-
TGCGCCAGCAGCCAGGACAGCTACGAGCAGTACTTC
CASSQDSYEQYF
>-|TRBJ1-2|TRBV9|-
TGTGCCAGCAGCATTCCCCGTCCGGGCTACACCTTC
CASSIPRPGYTF
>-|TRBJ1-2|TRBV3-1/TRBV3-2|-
TGTGCCAGCAGCCCTACCAGGACAGCCTATGGCTACACCTTC
CASSPTRTAYGYTF
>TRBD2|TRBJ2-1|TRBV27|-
TGTGCCAGCACCGGGGGGGTGGGCAATGAGCAGTTCTTC
CASTGGVGNEQFF
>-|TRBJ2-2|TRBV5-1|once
TGCGCCAGCAGCGCCAGACAGGCGAACACCGGGGAGCTGTTTTTT
CASSARQANTGELFF
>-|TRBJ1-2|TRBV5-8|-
TGTGCCAGCAGCTTATGGCAGGCCGGCTATGGCTACACCTTC
CASSLWQAGYGYTF
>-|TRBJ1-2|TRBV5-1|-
TGCGCCAGCAGCTCTGGGGGGGGCGAGCACTATGGCTACACCTTC
CASSSGGGEHYGYTF
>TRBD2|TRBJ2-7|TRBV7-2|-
TGTGCCAGCAGCTACAGCGGGAGTAGGTTCGACGAGCAGTACTTC
CASSYSGSRFDEQYF
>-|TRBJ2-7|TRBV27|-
TGTGCCAGCAGTAGAGGAGCGTCCTACTCCTACGAGCAGTACTTC
CASSRGASYSYEQYF
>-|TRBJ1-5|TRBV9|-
TGTGCCAGCAGCGTAGGGGAGCAAGATCAGCCCCAGCATTTT
CASSVGEQDQPQHF
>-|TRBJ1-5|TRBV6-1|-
TGTGCCAGCAGTGACGGGAGGCCCCAGCATTTT
CASSDGRPQHF
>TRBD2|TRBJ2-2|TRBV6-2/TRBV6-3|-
TGTGCCAGCAGCAAACTAGCGGGAGCAACCGGGGAGCTGTTTTTT
CASSKLAGATGELFF
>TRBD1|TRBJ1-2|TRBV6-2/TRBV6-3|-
TGTGCCAGCAGCCAAAACCGCGGACAGGGGGGCTCCACCTTC
CASSQNRGQGGSTF
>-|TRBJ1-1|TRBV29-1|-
TGCAGCGTTGGGAGGACGGACACTGAAGCTTTCTTT
CSVGRTDTEAFF
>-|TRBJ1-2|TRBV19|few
TGTGCCAGTAGTATACGCCCACGAGACTATGGCTACACCTTC
CASSIRPRDYGYTF
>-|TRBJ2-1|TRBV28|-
TGTGCCAGCAGGAGCCTAACTGAGCAGTTCTTC
CASRSLTEQFF
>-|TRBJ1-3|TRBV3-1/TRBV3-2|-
TGTGCCAGCAGCCAAGAATTCACAGCCTCTGGAAACACCATATATTTT
CASSQEFTASGNTIYF
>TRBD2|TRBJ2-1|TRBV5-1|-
TGCGCCAGCAGCTTGGGTCTAGCGGGTTACAATGAGCAGTTCTTC
CASSLGLAGYNEQFF
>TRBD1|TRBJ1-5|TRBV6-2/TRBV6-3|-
TGTGCCAGCAGTTACGGCGGGACAGGGGGCTGGAGCAATCAGCCCCAGCATTTT
CASSYGGTGGWSNQPQHF
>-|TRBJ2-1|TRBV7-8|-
TGTGCCAGCAGCCCCCCCGCCAGACAGATTTACAATGAGCAGTTCTTC
CASSPPARQIYNEQFF
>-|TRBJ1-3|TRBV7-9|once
TGTGCCAGCAGCTTGCAGGGGCTGAGTGGCGACACCATATATTTT
CASSLQGLSGDTIYF
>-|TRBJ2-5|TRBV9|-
TGTGCCAGCAGCGTAATTTCGGGATTCCAAGAGACCCAGTACTTC
CASSVISGFQETQYF
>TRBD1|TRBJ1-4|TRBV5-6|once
TGTGCCAGCAGCGACAGGGGGCGGGATGAAAAACTGTTTTTT
CASSDRGRDEKLFF
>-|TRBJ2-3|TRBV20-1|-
TGCAGTGCCCGAGGCGTCAATACGCAGTATTTT
CSARGVNTQYF